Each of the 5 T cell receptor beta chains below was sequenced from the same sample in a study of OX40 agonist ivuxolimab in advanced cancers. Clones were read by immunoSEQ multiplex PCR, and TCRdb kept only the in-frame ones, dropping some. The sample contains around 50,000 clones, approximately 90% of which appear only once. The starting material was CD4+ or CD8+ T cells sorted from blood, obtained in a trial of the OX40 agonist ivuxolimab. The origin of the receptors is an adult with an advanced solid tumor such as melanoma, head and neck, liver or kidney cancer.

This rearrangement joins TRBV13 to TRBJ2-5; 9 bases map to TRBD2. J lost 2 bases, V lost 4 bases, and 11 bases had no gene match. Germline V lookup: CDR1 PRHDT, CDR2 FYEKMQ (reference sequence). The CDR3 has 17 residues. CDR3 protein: CASSSGAGGSTQETQYF. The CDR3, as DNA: TGTGCCAGCAGCTCTGGAGCGGGGGGAAGTACTCAAGAGACCCAGTACTTC.

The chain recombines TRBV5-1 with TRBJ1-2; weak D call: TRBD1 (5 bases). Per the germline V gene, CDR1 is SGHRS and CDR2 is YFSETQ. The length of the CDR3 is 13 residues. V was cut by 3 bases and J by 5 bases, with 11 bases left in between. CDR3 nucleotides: TGCGCCAGCAGCTCGGACATCCAGTATGGCTACACCTTC. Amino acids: CASSSDIQYGYTF.

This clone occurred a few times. The CDR3 DNA follows: TGCGCCAGCAGCCAAGATACGGGGTATCAGCCCCAGCATTTT. Protein: CASSQDTGYQPQHF. The chain couples TRBV4-1 to TRBJ1-5; D gene uncertain. The CDR3 contains 14 residues. Deletions cut 0 bases from V and 5 bases from J, with 8 bases between. Germline V gives CDR1 MGHRA, CDR2 YSYEKL.

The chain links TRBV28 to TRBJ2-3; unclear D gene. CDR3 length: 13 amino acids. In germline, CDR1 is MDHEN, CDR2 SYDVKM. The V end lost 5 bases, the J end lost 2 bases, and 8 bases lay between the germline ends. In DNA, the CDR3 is TGTGCCAGCAGTCCCCGAGTCACAGATACGCAGTATTTT. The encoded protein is CASSPRVTDTQYF.

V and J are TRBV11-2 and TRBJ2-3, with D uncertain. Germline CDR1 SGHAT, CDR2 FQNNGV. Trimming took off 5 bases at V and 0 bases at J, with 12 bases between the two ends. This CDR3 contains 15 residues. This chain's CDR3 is CASSDTLSSTDTQYF. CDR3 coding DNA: TGTGCCAGCAGCGACACCCTCTCTAGCACAGATACGCAGTATTTT.